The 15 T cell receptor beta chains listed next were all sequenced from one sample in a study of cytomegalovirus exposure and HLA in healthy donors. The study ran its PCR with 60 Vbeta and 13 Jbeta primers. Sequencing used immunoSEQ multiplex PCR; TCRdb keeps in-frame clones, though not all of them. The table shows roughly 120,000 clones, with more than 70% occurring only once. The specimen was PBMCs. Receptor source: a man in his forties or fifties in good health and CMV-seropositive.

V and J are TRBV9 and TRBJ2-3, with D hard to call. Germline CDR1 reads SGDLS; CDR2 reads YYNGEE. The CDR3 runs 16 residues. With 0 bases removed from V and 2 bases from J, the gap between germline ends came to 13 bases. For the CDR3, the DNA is TGTGCCAGCAGCGTAGGCACCCAAGCATACACAGATACGCAGTATTTT. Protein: CASSVGTQAYTDTQYF.

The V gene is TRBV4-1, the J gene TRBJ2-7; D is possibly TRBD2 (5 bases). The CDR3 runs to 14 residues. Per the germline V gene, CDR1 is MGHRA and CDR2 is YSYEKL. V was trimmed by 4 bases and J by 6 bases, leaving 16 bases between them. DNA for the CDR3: TGCGCCAGCAGCCCCAGTCTAGCTAGAACCGAGCAGTACTTC. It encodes CASSPSLARTEQYF.

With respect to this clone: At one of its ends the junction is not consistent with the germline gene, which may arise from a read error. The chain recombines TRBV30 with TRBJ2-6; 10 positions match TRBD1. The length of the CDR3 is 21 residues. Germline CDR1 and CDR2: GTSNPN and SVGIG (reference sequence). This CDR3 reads CAWGTHFHPGQGPDGANGLTF. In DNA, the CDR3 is TGTGCCTGGGGTACCCATTTTCATCCGGGACAGGGGCCGGATGGGGCCAACGGCCTGACTTTC. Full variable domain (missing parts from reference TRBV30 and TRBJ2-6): SQTIHQWPATLVQPVGSPLSLECTVEGTSNPNLYWYRQAAGRGLQLLFYSVGIGQISSEVPQNLSASRPQDRQFILSSKKLLLSDSGFYLCAWGTHFHPGQGPDGANGLTFGAGSRLTVL.

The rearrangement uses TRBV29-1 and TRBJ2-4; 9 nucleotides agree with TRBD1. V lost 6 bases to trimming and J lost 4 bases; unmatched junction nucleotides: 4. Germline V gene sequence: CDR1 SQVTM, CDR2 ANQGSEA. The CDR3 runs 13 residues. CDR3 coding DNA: TGCAGCGTAGAGGGACAGGGAAAAAACATTCAGTACTTC. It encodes CSVEGQGKNIQYF.

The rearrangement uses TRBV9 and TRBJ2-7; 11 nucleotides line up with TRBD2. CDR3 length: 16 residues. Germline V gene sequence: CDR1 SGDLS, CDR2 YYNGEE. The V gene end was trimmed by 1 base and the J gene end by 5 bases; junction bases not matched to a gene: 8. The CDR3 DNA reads TGTGCCAGCAGCGTAAGGGCAACTAGCGGGAGCAACGAGCAGTACTTC. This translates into CASSVRATSGSNEQYF.

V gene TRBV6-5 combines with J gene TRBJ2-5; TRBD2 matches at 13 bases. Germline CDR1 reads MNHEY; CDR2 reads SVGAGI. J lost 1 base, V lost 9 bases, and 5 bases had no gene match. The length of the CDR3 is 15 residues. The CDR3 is CASGLAGVPQETQYF. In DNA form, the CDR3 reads TGTGCCAGTGGACTAGCGGGGGTTCCCCAAGAGACCCAGTACTTC.

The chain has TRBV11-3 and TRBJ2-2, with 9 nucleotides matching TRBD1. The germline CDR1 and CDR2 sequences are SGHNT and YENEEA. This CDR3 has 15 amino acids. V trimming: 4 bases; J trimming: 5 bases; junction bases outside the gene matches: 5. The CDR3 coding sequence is TGTGCCAGCAGCTCCCGGGACAGGGCGACCGGGGAGCTGTTTTTT. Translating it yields CASSSRDRATGELFF.

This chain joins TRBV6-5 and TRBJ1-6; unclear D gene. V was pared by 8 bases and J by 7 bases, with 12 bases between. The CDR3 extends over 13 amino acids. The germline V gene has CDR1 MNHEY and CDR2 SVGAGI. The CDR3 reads CASRGSTNSPLHF. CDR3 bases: TGTGCCAGCCGTGGCAGTACGAATTCACCCCTCCACTTT.

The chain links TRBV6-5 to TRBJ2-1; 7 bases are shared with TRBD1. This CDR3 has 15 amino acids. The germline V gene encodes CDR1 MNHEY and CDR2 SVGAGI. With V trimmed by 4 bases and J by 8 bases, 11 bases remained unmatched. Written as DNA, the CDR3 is TGTGCCAGCAGTTTGAGACAGGGTAGGATCCATGAGCAGTTCTTC. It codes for CASSLRQGRIHEQFF.

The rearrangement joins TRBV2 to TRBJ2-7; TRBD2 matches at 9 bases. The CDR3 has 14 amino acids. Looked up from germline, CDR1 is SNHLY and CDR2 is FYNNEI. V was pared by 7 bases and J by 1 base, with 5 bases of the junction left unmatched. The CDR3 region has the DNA TGTGCCAGCAACGGACTAGCGAGATCCTACGAGCAGTACTTC. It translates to CASNGLARSYEQYF.

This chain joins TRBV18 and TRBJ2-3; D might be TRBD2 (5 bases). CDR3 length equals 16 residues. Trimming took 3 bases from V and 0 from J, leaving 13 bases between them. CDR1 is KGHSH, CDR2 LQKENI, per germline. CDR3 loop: CASSPLSGSSTDTQYF. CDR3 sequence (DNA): TGTGCCAGCTCACCCCTAAGCGGATCTAGCACAGATACGCAGTATTTT. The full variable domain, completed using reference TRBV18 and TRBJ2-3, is NAGVMQNPRHLVRRRGQEARLRCSPMKGHSHVYWYRQLPEEGLKFMVYLQKENIIDESGMPKERFSAEFPKEGPSILRIQQVVRGDSAAYFCASSPLSGSSTDTQYFGPGTRLTVL.

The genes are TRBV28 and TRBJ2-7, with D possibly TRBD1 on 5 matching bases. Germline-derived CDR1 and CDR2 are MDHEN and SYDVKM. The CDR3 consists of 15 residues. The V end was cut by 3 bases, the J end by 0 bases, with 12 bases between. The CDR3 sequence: CASSFAGPSSYEQYF. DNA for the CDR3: TGTGCCAGCAGTTTCGCAGGGCCGAGCTCCTACGAGCAGTACTTC.

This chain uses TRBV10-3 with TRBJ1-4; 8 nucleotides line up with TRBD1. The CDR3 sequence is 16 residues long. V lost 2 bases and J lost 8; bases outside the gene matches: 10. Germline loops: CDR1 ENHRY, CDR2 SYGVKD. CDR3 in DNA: TGTGCCATCAGTGAGGGCTCAGGGGGCTCAGGGGAAAAACTGTTTTTT. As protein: CAISEGSGGSGEKLFF.

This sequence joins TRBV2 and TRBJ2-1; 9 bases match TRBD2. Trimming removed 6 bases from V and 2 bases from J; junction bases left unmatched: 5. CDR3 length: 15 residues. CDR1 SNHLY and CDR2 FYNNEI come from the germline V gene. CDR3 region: CASSVSGGAYNEQFF. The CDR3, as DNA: TGTGCCAGCAGCGTTAGCGGGGGTGCCTACAATGAGCAGTTCTTC.

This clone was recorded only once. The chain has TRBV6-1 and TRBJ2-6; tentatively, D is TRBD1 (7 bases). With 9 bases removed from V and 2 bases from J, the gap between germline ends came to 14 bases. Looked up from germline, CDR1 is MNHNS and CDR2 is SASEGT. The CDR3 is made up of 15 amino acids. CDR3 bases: TGTGCCAGTCAGGGGGGATCAACTGGGGCCAACGTCCTGACTTTC. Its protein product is CASQGGSTGANVLTF.